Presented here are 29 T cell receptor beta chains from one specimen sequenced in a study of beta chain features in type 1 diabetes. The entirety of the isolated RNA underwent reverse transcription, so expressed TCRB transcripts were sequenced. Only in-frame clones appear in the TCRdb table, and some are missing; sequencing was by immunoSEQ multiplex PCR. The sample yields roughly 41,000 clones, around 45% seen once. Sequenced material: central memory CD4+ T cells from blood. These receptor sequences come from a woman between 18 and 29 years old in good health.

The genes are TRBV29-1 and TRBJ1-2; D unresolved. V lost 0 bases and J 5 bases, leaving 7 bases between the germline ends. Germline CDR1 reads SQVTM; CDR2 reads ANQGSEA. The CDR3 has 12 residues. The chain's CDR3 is CSVEDGDYGYTF. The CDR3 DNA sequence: TGCAGCGTTGAAGACGGGGATTATGGCTACACCTTC.

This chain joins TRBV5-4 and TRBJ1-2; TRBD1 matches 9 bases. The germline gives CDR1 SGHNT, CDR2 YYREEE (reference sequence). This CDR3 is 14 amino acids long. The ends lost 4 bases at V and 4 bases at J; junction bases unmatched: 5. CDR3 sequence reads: CASSIDRGSYGYTF. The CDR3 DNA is TGTGCCAGCAGCATCGACAGGGGGTCCTATGGCTACACCTTC.

The CDR3 nucleotides are TGTGCCAGCAACGCCCGAGGACAGGGCCACAATGAGCAGTTCTTC. Its protein is CASNARGQGHNEQFF. The rearrangement uses TRBV7-9 and TRBJ2-1; 8 nucleotides match TRBD1. CDR1 is SEHNR and CDR2 is FQNEAQ in the germline V gene (reference sequence). With V trimmed by 7 bases and J by 5 bases, 10 bases remained unmatched. This CDR3 has 15 amino acids.

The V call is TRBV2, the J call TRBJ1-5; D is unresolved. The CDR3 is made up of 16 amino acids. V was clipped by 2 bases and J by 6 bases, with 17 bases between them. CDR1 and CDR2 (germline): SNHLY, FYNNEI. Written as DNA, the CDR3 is TGTGCCAGCAGTGAAAACCCGACGGGGAGAGTTCAGCCCCAGCATTTT. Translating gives CASSENPTGRVQPQHF. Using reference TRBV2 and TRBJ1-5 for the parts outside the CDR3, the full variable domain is EPEVTQTPSHQVTQMGQEVILRCVPISNHLYFYWYRQILGQKVEFLVSFYNNEISEKSEIFDDQFSVERPDGSNFTLKIRSTKLEDSAMYFCASSENPTGRVQPQHFGDGTRLSIL.

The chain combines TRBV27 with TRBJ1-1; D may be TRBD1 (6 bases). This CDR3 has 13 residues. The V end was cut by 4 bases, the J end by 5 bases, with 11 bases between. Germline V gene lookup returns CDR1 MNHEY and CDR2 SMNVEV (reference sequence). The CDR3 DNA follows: TGTGCCAGCAGTTACAGGGTTGGAACTGAAGCTTTCTTT. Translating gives CASSYRVGTEAFF.

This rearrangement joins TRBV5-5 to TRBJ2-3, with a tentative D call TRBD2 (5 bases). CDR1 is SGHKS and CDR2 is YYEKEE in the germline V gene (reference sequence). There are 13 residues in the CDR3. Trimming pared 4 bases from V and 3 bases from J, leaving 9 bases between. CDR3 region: CASSPPGTDTQYF. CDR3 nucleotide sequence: TGTGCCAGCAGCCCCCCGGGGACAGATACGCAGTATTTT.

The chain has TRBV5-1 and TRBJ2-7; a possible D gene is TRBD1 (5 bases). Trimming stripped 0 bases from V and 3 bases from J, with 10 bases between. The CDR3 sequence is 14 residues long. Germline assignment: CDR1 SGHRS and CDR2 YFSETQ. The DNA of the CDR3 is TGCGCCAGCAGCTTGGCCGGCCAGGGCTACGAGCAGTACTTC. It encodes CASSLAGQGYEQYF.

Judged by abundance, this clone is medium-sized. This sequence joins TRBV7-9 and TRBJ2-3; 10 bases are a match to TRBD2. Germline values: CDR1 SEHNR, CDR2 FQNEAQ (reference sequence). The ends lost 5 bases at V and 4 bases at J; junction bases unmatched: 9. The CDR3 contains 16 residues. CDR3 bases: TGTGCCAGCAGCCTTAGCCTAGCGGGAGCGGCAGATACGCAGTATTTT. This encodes CASSLSLAGAADTQYF.

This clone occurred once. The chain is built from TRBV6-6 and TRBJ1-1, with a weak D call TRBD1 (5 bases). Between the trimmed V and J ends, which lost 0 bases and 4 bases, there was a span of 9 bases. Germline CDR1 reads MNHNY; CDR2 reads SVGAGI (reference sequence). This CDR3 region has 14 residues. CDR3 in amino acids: CASSYSGVRTEAFF. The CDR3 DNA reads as TGTGCCAGCAGTTACTCAGGGGTTCGCACTGAAGCTTTCTTT.

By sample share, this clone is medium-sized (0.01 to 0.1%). CDR3 sequence reads: CASSTRDKSSYEQYF. The CDR3 DNA sequence: TGTGCCAGCAGTACCCGGGACAAAAGCTCCTACGAGCAGTACTTC. This chain uses TRBV6-6 with TRBJ2-7; TRBD1 is a possible D gene (6 bases). CDR1 is MNHNY, CDR2 SVGAGI, per germline (reference sequence). V gave up 5 bases and J gave up 0 bases, with 14 bases separating them. The CDR3 loop spans 15 amino acids.

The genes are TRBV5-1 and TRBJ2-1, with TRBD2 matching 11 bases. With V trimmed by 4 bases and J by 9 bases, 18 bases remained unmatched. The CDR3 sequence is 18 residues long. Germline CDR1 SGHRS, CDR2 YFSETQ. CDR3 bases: TGCGCCAGCAGCATCAGTAGCGGGAGGGCCGATCGGCAATCTGAGCAGTTCTTC. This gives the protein CASSISSGRADRQSEQFF.

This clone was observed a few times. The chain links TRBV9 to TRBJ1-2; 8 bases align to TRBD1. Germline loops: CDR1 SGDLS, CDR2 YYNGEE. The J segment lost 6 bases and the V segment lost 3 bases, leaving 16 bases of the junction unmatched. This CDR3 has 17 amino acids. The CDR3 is CASSAAGGSGRGHGYTF. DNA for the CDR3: TGTGCCAGCAGCGCCGCAGGGGGCTCTGGCCGGGGTCATGGCTACACCTTC.

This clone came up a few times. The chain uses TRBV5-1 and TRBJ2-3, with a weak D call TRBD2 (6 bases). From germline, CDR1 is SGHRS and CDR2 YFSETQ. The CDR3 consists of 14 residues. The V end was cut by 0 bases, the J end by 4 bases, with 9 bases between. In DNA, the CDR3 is TGCGCCAGCAGCTTGGCGGCGGGGTCAGATACGCAGTATTTT. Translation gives CASSLAAGSDTQYF.

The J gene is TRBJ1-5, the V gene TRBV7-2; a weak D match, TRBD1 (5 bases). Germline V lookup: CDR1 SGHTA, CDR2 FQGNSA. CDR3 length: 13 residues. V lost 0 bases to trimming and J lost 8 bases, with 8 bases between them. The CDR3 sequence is CASSLARQKPQHF. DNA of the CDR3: TGTGCCAGCAGCTTAGCCCGACAGAAGCCCCAGCATTTT.

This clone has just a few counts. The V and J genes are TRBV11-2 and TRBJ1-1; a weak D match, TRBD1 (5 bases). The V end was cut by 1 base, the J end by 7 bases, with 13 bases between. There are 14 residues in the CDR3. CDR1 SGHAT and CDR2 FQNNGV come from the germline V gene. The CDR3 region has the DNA TGTGCCAGCAGCTTAGCCTATGGGGGGGATGAAGCTTTCTTT. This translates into CASSLAYGGDEAFF.

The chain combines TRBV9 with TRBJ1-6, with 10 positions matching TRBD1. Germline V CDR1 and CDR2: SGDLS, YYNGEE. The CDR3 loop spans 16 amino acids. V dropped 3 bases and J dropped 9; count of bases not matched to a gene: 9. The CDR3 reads CASSESPGTGVSPLHF. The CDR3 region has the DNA TGTGCCAGCAGCGAGTCCCCCGGGACAGGGGTTTCACCCCTCCACTTT.

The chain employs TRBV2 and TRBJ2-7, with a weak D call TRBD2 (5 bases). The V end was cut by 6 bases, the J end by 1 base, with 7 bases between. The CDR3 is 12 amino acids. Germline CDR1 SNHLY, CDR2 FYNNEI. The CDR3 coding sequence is TGTGCCAGCAGCCCGGGGTCCTACGAGCAGTACTTC. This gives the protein CASSPGSYEQYF.

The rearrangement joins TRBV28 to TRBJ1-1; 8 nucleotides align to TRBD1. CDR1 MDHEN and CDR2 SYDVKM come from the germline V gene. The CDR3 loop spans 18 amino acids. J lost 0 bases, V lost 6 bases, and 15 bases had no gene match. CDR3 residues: CASSFPGTGAFMNTEAFF. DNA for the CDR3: TGTGCCAGCAGCTTTCCCGGGACAGGAGCCTTCATGAACACTGAAGCTTTCTTT.

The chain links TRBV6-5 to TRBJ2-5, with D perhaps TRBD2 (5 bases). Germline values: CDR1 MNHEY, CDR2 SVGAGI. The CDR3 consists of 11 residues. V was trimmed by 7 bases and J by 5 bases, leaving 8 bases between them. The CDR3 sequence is CASKDWETQYF. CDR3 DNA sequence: TGTGCCAGCAAGGACTGGGAGACCCAGTACTTC.

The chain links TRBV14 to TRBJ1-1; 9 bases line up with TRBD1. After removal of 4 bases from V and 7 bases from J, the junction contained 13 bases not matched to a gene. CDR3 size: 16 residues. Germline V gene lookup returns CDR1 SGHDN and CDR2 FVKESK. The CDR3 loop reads CASSRRRQQGAREAFF. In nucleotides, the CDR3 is TGTGCCAGCAGCCGACGACGCCAACAGGGGGCACGTGAAGCTTTCTTT.

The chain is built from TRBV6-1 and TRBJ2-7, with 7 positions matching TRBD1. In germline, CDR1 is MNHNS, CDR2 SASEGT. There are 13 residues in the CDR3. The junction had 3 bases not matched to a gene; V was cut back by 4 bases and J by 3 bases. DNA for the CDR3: TGTGCCAGCAGTGGGGACAGCTTCTACGAGCAGTACTTC. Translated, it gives CASSGDSFYEQYF.

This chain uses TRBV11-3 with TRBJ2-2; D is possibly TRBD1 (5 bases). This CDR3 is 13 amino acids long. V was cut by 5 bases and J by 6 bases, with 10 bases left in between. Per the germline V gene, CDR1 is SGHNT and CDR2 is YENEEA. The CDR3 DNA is TGTGCCAGCAGCATCAGGGATCCCGGGGAGCTGTTTTTT. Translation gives CASSIRDPGELFF.

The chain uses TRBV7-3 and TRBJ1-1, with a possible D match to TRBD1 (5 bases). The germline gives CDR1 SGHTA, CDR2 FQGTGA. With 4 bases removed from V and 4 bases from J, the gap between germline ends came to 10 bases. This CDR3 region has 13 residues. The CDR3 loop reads CASSSNGGTEAFF. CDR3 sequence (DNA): TGTGCCAGCAGCTCGAACGGGGGCACTGAAGCTTTCTTT.

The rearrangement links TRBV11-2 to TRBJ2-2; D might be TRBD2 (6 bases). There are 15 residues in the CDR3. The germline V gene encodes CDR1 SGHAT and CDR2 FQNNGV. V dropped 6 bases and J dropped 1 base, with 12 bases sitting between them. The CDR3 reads CASRRDDGNTGELFF. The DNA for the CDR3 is TGTGCCAGCAGGCGGGACGACGGGAACACCGGGGAGCTGTTTTTT.

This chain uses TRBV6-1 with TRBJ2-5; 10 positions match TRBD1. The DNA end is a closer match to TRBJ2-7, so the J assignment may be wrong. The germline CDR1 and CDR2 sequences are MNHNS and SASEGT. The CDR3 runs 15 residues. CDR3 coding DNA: TGTGCCAGCAGAGGGGACAGGGGTCGAGTCTACGAGCAGTACTTC. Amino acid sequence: CASRGDRGRVYEQYF.

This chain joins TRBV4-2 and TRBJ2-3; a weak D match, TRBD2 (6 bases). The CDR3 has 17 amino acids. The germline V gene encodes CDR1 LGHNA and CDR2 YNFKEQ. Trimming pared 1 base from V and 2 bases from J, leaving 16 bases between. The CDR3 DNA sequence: TGTGCCAGCAGCCAAGGGTCCAGCGGGTCTCTCACAGATACGCAGTATTTT. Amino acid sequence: CASSQGSSGSLTDTQYF.

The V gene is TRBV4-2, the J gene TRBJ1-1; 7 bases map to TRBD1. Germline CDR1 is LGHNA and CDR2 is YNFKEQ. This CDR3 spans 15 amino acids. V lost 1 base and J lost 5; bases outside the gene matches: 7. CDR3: CASSQGSGGWTEAFF. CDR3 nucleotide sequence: TGTGCCAGCAGCCAAGGGTCAGGGGGATGGACTGAAGCTTTCTTT.

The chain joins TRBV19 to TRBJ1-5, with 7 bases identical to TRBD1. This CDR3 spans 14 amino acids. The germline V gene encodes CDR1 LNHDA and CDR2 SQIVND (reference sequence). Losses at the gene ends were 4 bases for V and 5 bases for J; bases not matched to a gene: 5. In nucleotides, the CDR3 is TGTGCCAGTAGTACAGGGGGATCGGATCAGCCCCAGCATTTT. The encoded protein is CASSTGGSDQPQHF.

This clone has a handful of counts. CDR3 in DNA: TGTGCCAGCAGTGAGCCGACAGGGGCCTATGGCTACACCTTC. Protein sequence: CASSEPTGAYGYTF. This sequence joins TRBV6-1 and TRBJ1-2, with 8 bases lining up with TRBD1. J lost 4 bases, V lost 3 bases, and 4 bases had no gene match. Germline V lookup: CDR1 MNHNS, CDR2 SASEGT. The CDR3 is 14 residues long.